This is a list of T cell receptor beta chains from one sample in a study of blood T cell repertoires in COVID-19. Repertoires were generated with immunoSEQ multiplex PCR, while TCRdb's copy carries only in-frame clones and drops some. The repertoire holds 350,000 to 400,000 clones, roughly 87% seen once, with about 2.7% in the top ten. The sequencing sample was made of PBMCs or T cells enriched from blood (not recorded which). The receptors were sampled from a woman aged 25 to 39 who had recovered from COVID-19. Each CDR3 is given with its conserved first and last residue. D genes are given only for firm matches. Expanded clones are given a class, and other clones once, few, many or no size at all.

V,length,D,J,size,DNA,CDR3
TRBV5-1,16,NA,TRBJ2-2,NA,TGCGCCAGCAGCCTGCCGGGCAGGGCGAACACCGGGGAGCTGTTTTTT,CASSLPGRANTGELFF
TRBV10-2,12,NA,TRBJ2-1,NA,TGCGCCATCCAGGGGGGCCAGGGTGAGCAGTTCTTC,CAIQGGQGEQFF
TRBV6-5,13,NA,TRBJ2-1,NA,TGTGCCAGAATACAGGACGGCCGAGTTGAGCAGTTCTTC,CARIQDGRVEQFF
TRBV25-1,13,TRBD2,TRBJ2-5,NA,TGTGCCAGCAGGGTAGCGGGAGGAGAGACCCAGTACTTC,CASRVAGGETQYF
TRBV7-2,17,TRBD1,TRBJ1-5,NA,TGTGCCAGCAGCTCCACCGGGACAGGGGTTGGTAATCAGCCCCAGCATTTT,CASSSTGTGVGNQPQHF
TRBV4-1,14,TRBD1,TRBJ1-4,once,TGCGCCAGCAGCCCCGGGACAGGGGGCGAAAAACTGTTTTTT,CASSPGTGGEKLFF
TRBV2,14,NA,TRBJ2-3,NA,TGTGCCAGCAGTGAATACCCCCTAACAGATACGCAGTATTTT,CASSEYPLTDTQYF
TRBV5-4,14,TRBD2,TRBJ2-7,NA,TGTGCCAGCAGCATCTACGGCGGGGGGTACGAGCAGTACTTC,CASSIYGGGYEQYF
TRBV3-1/TRBV3-2,14,TRBD1,TRBJ2-7,NA,TGTGCCAGCAGCCCACGACAGGGATCCTACGAGCAGTACTTC,CASSPRQGSYEQYF
TRBV5-4,15,TRBD2,TRBJ2-7,NA,TGTGCCAGCAGCTCCCGACTAGCGGGGGGAACCGAGCAGTACTTC,CASSSRLAGGTEQYF
TRBV27,13,NA,TRBJ1-2,once,TGTGCCATCCGCCGGGGGGCTAACTATGGCTACACCTTC,CAIRRGANYGYTF
TRBV9,13,NA,TRBJ2-3,NA,TGTGCCAGCAGCGCCCTAAGCACAGATACGCAGTATTTT,CASSALSTDTQYF
TRBV10-3,15,NA,TRBJ2-4,NA,TGTGCCATCAGTGATTCGCGCGGGGGCGAAAACATTCAGTACTTC,CAISDSRGGENIQYF
TRBV19,14,TRBD1,TRBJ1-1,NA,TGTGCCAGTAGAACACAGGGGACGAACACTGAAGCTTTCTTT,CASRTQGTNTEAFF
TRBV5-6,19,NA,TRBJ1-1,NA,TGTGCCAGCAGCTTGTCGAATCAGGGCGTGACGGTGTTGGGCACTGAAGCTTTCTTT,CASSLSNQGVTVLGTEAFF
TRBV16,15,TRBD1,TRBJ1-2,many,TGTGCCAGCAGCTCTATGACAGGGGGCAGCAATGGCTACACCTTC,CASSSMTGGSNGYTF
TRBV18,12,NA,TRBJ2-5,few,TGTGCCAGCTCACGAGTCCAAGAGACCCAGTACTTC,CASSRVQETQYF
TRBV5-1,14,NA,TRBJ2-5,NA,TGCGCCAGCAGCTCGGTCGGGCAGGGGGAGACCCAGTACTTC,CASSSVGQGETQYF
TRBV6-6,16,TRBD1,TRBJ1-5,NA,TGTGCCAGCAGGCAGGGGGTCTCTTATAGCAATCAGCCCCAGCATTTT,CASRQGVSYSNQPQHF
TRBV11-3,14,NA,TRBJ2-3,NA,TGTGCCAGCAGCTCGTCCCCACACGGGGAGACGCAGTATTTT,CASSSSPHGETQYF
TRBV28,15,TRBD1,TRBJ2-5,many,TGTGCCAGCAGTTTACTCCAGGGGGTGGTAGGGACCCAGTACTTC,CASSLLQGVVGTQYF
TRBV3-1/TRBV3-2,16,NA,TRBJ2-6,NA,TGTGCCAGCAGCCAAGTTCGGGTCCCTGGGGCCAACGTCCTGACTTTC,CASSQVRVPGANVLTF
TRBV25-1,15,TRBD1,TRBJ1-5,NA,TGTGCCAGCAGTGAATTGGGACAGGGCGAGCCGCCCCAGCATTTT,CASSELGQGEPPQHF
TRBV6-1,15,TRBD2,TRBJ2-1,few,TGTGCCAGCAGTGAACAGCTAGCGGTTGGGGGTGAGCAGTTCTTC,CASSEQLAVGGEQFF
TRBV27,15,TRBD2,TRBJ2-3,NA,TGTGCCAGCAGTTCGCGGGAGCATAGCACAGATACGCAGTATTTT,CASSSREHSTDTQYF
TRBV13,17,TRBD2,TRBJ2-3,once,TGTGCCAGCAGCTTAGTTAGCGGGGGCTTCCTCACAGATACGCAGTATTTT,CASSLVSGGFLTDTQYF
TRBV19,13,NA,TRBJ1-1,NA,TGTGCCAGTTCTATAACAGGGAACACTGAAGCTTTCTTT,CASSITGNTEAFF
TRBV19,16,TRBD2,TRBJ2-1,NA,TGTGCCAGTAGTATGCTCGGACTAGCGGATAACAATGAGCAGTTCTTC,CASSMLGLADNNEQFF
TRBV11-2,12,NA,TRBJ2-5,NA,TGTGCCAGCAGACAATACCAAGAGACCCAGTACTTC,CASRQYQETQYF
TRBV9,15,NA,TRBJ1-2,NA,TGTGCCAGCAGCGTACTGGGGAGCGGCCACTATGGCTACACCTTC,CASSVLGSGHYGYTF